This TCR beta chain derives from a study of blood T cell repertoires in COVID-19. The method was immunoSEQ multiplex PCR; TCRdb's version includes in-frame clones alone and lacks a portion of them. The table includes 15,000 to 25,000 clones, 80% to 90% detected once. This clone was recorded only once. Input material: peripheral blood. This clonotype originated in a human donor with active COVID-19. The donor label of this sample is uncertain.

CDR3: CASRPQGFNTEAFF. CDR3 coding DNA: TGTGCCAGCAGGCCCCAGGGATTCAACACTGAAGCTTTCTTT. The chain is built from TRBV6-5 and TRBJ1-1; D is perhaps TRBD1 (5 bases). Looked up from germline, CDR1 is MNHEY and CDR2 is SVGAGI. This CDR3 contains 14 residues. The ends were cut back, 6 bases at V and 2 bases at J, with 13 bases in the middle.